The rows below give T cell receptor beta chains drawn from one sample of a study of graft-versus-host responses after intestinal transplantation. The repertoire was sequenced with immunoSEQ multiplex PCR; TCRdb's copy has only in-frame clones and lacks some. The sample gives about 54,000 clones, about 90% of which show up once; around 5.1% is in the top ten. This specimen consisted of PBMCs, obtained 650 to 670 days after intestinal transplant. The source is a human patient who received an intestinal transplant, so some T cells may come from the graft donor. The CDR3 runs from the conserved cysteine through the conserved F or W. The D gene is left open where the match is weak.

j_gene,d_gene,v_gene,CDR3nt,CDR3aa
TRBJ2-3,.,TRBV30,TGTGCCTGGAGTGTACAAGATACGCAGTATTTT,CAWSVQDTQYF
TRBJ2-4,TRBD2,TRBV6-1,TGTGCCAGCAGTGAATGGGCGCGGGGGGGGAACATTCAGTACTTC,CASSEWARGGNIQYF
TRBJ2-7,.,TRBV14,TGTGCCAGCAGCCAAGGGACGGCATTGCCGGGCGAGCAGTACTTC,CASSQGTALPGEQYF
TRBJ1-4,.,TRBV10-3,TGTGCCATTTCGGGGGACGTCGGTGAAAAACTGTTTTTT,CAISGDVGEKLFF
TRBJ2-7,TRBD2,TRBV10-2,TGCGCCAGCAGTGAGTATAGAAGCGGGGAGTTGAACGAGCAGTACTTC,CASSEYRSGELNEQYF
TRBJ2-7,.,TRBV5-3,TGTGCCAGAAGTCCCCATAGGGAGAATCCCTACGAGCAGTACTTC,CARSPHRENPYEQYF
TRBJ2-7,.,TRBV19,TGTGCCAGTAGTATTCCTCCTAGCCGCGAGCAGTACTTC,CASSIPPSREQYF
TRBJ1-2,.,TRBV2,TGTGCCAGCAGTTCCACAGCCGCAAAGAACTATGGCTACACCTTC,CASSSTAAKNYGYTF
TRBJ2-1,.,TRBV5-1,TGCGCCAGCAGCTCATACAATGAGCAGTTCTTC,CASSSYNEQFF
TRBJ1-6,.,TRBV6-1,TGTGCCAGCAGTGGTCAGTTCTCCTATAATTCACCCCTCCACTTT,CASSGQFSYNSPLHF
TRBJ2-2,TRBD1,TRBV7-2,TGTGCCAGCAGCTTCACAGGGGCCGGGGAGCTGTTTTTT,CASSFTGAGELFF
TRBJ1-1,.,TRBV27,TGTGCCAGCAGTTCTGCCCCTTGGAACACTGAAGCTTTCTTT,CASSSAPWNTEAFF
TRBJ1-2,.,TRBV18,TGTGCCAGCTCACCCATAAGTTGGGCCTCCAATATCTATGGCTACACCTTC,CASSPISWASNIYGYTF
TRBJ1-5,.,TRBV5-8,TGTGCCAGCAGCCCCTCGGGGACCCTTTTCTCTGTGGCAAATCAGCCCCAGCATTTT,CASSPSGTLFSVANQPQHF